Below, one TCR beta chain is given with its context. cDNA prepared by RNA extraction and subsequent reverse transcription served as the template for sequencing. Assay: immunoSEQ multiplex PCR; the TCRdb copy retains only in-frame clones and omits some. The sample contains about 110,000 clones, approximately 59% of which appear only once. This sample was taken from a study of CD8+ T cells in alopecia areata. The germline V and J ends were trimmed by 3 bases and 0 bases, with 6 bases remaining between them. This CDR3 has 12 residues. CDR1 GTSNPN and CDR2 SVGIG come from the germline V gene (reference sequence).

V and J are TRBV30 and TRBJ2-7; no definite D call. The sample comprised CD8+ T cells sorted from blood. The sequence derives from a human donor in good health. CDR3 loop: CAWSDNSYEQYF. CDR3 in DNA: TGTGCCTGGAGCGACAACTCCTACGAGCAGTACTTC.